The 23 T cell receptor beta chains listed next were all sequenced from one sample in a study of beta chain features in type 1 diabetes. Study-wide findings and caveats: Across all four CD4+ subsets, people with type 1 diabetes showed modestly shorter TCRB CDR3s.

Isolated RNA was reverse transcribed in full, so expressed TCRB transcripts were sequenced. Clones were read by immunoSEQ multiplex PCR, and TCRdb kept only the in-frame ones, dropping some. The sample consists of some 290,000 clones, 24% of them appearing once. Their antigen targets remain unknown. The sequencing sample was made of naive CD4+ T cells from blood. The receptors here all came from a woman aged 25-40 years with type 1 diabetes.

The chain joins TRBV30 to TRBJ2-7; D gene unclear. CDR3 length: 12 residues. The germline V and J ends were trimmed by 3 bases and 3 bases, with 9 bases remaining between them. Germline V gene data show CDR1 as GTSNPN and CDR2 as SVGIG (reference sequence). The CDR3 DNA is TGTGCCTGGAGACTTTCGGGCTACGAGCAGTACTTC. It specifies CAWRLSGYEQYF.

Only a few counts were recorded for this clone. The rearrangement joins TRBV5-1 to TRBJ1-4; D may be TRBD1 (5 bases). Per germline, CDR1 SGHRS and CDR2 YFSETQ. The V and J ends lost 4 bases and 8 bases respectively, with 12 bases between them. The CDR3 is 13 residues long. For the CDR3, the DNA is TGCGCCAGCAGCCTTACGGAGGGGGAAAAACTGTTTTTT. Translated, it gives CASSLTEGEKLFF.

The J gene is TRBJ2-5, the V gene TRBV9, with D uncertain. The CDR3 has 16 amino acids. CDR1 is SGDLS and CDR2 is YYNGEE in the germline V gene. V was pared by 4 bases and J by 5 bases, with 21 bases between. CDR3 protein: CASSPRPLNPRETQYF. As DNA, the CDR3 is TGTGCCAGCAGCCCTAGACCCCTTAACCCTCGGGAGACCCAGTACTTC.

V is TRBV7-2 and J is TRBJ2-5, with a tentative D call TRBD1 (5 bases). V shed 1 base and J shed 1 base, with 7 bases lying between them. Germline CDR1 and CDR2: SGHTA and FQGNSA. This CDR3 is 14 amino acids long. CDR3 nucleotides: TGTGCCAGCAGCTTAGTGACAGTCCAAGAGACCCAGTACTTC. This gives the protein CASSLVTVQETQYF.

The chain links TRBV5-6 to TRBJ1-1; D unresolved. V gave up 4 bases and J gave up 0 bases, with 7 bases separating them. The CDR3 runs to 13 residues. Looked up from germline, CDR1 is SGHDT and CDR2 is YYEEEE. The CDR3 protein is CASSLDLNTEAFF. The DNA of the CDR3 is TGTGCCAGCAGCCTAGACCTGAACACTGAAGCTTTCTTT.

The chain recombines TRBV18 with TRBJ2-2, with D unclear. The germline V gene has CDR1 KGHSH and CDR2 LQKENI. The CDR3 contains 14 residues. V lost 3 bases and J 3 bases, leaving 8 bases between the germline ends. The CDR3, as DNA: TGTGCCAGCTCACCGAGTCGGGACACCGGGGAGCTGTTTTTT. Translation gives CASSPSRDTGELFF.

The V gene is TRBV19, the J gene TRBJ1-5; D not resolved. The CDR3 is 13 amino acids. V lost 1 base and J 5 bases, leaving 6 bases between the germline ends. The V gene's germline CDR1 is LNHDA and CDR2 SQIVND (reference sequence). CDR3 sequence reads: CASSIGRDQPQHF. As DNA, the CDR3 is TGTGCCAGTAGTATAGGGAGGGATCAGCCCCAGCATTTT.

This clone was counted a few times. The chain uses TRBV5-1 and TRBJ1-1; weak D call: TRBD1 (6 bases). Germline V gives CDR1 SGHRS, CDR2 YFSETQ. This CDR3 comprises 14 residues. The V end lost 4 bases, the J end lost 3 bases, and 13 bases lay between the germline ends. The CDR3 nucleotides are TGCGCCAGCAGCCTGGGACACGTGGACACTGAAGCTTTCTTT. It codes for CASSLGHVDTEAFF.

The chain links TRBV18 to TRBJ2-3; possible D gene TRBD1, 5 bases. Germline CDR1 is KGHSH and CDR2 is LQKENI. V lost 0 bases to trimming and J lost 5 bases, with 12 bases between them. The CDR3 runs 15 residues. The CDR3 reads CASSPPGASGDTQYF. As DNA, the CDR3 is TGTGCCAGCTCACCACCTGGGGCCTCTGGAGATACGCAGTATTTT.

This clone was seen only a few times. The CDR3 DNA reads as TGTGCCAGCAGGGTGAACTGGCGGGCCACCTACGAGCAGTACTTC. Protein: CASRVNWRATYEQYF. The chain has TRBV2 and TRBJ2-7; weak D call: TRBD2 (5 bases). Germline V CDR1 and CDR2: SNHLY, FYNNEI. The V gene lost 6 bases and the J gene lost 2 bases, with 17 bases spanning the gap. The CDR3 extends over 15 amino acids. Supplemented by reference TRBV2 and TRBJ2-7, the full variable domain reads EPEVTQTPSHQVTQMGQEVILRCVPISNHLYFYWYRQILGQKVEFLVSFYNNEISEKSEIFDDQFSVERPDGSNFTLKIRSTKLEDSAMYFCASRVNWRATYEQYFGPGTRLTVT.

This clone was found a few times. V usage is TRBV27 and J usage is TRBJ2-1; D is perhaps TRBD2 (6 bases). Germline V gives CDR1 MNHEY, CDR2 SMNVEV (reference sequence). This CDR3 has 13 amino acids. V shed 6 bases and J shed 7 bases, with 13 bases lying between them. The DNA of the CDR3 is TGTGCCAGCAGGCTGGGAGGAGGGAATGAGCAGTTCTTC. This gives the protein CASRLGGGNEQFF.

This sequence joins TRBV18 and TRBJ1-3, with unresolved D. Trimming cost V 2 bases and J 4 bases, with 9 bases left between them. Germline loops: CDR1 KGHSH, CDR2 LQKENI. This CDR3 is built from 14 residues. The CDR3 here is CASSPGGLGNTIYF. In DNA, the CDR3 is TGTGCCAGCTCACCAGGAGGTCTCGGAAACACCATATATTTT.

The genes are TRBV5-4 and TRBJ1-2; TRBD1 agrees at 9 bases. The ends lost 4 bases at V and 2 bases at J; junction bases unmatched: 3. CDR3 length: 14 residues. Germline CDR1 is SGHNT and CDR2 is YYREEE (reference sequence). CDR3 in DNA: TGTGCCAGCAGCATCGGGACAGGGAACTATGGCTACACCTTC. This sequence encodes CASSIGTGNYGYTF.

The rearrangement uses TRBV29-1 and TRBJ2-3; TRBD2 might be the D (6 bases). CDR1 is SQVTM and CDR2 is ANQGSEA in the germline V gene. CDR3 size: 13 residues. Trimming left V 3 bases short and J 5 bases short, with 12 bases between. CDR3 sequence reads: CSVDPTSLDTQYF. The DNA for the CDR3 is TGCAGCGTTGACCCGACTAGTCTAGATACGCAGTATTTT.

The rearrangement joins TRBV4-1 to TRBJ2-1; 7 nucleotides align to TRBD2. Germline V lookup: CDR1 MGHRA, CDR2 YSYEKL. The CDR3 extends over 14 amino acids. After removal of 4 bases from V and 7 bases from J, the junction contained 7 bases not matched to a gene. Written as DNA, the CDR3 is TGCGCCAGCAGCCGGGCGGGAGTAATAAATGAGCAGTTCTTC. This encodes CASSRAGVINEQFF.

The V gene is TRBV30, the J gene TRBJ2-7, with 7 bases that match TRBD1. The CDR3 has 15 amino acids. V lost 4 bases to trimming and J lost 3 bases; unmatched junction nucleotides: 12. Germline CDR1 is GTSNPN and CDR2 is SVGIG (reference sequence). CDR3 residues: CAWNARGQSLYEQYF. In DNA form, the CDR3 reads TGTGCCTGGAACGCACGGGGACAGAGTCTCTACGAGCAGTACTTC. Full variable domain (rest looked up from reference TRBV30 and TRBJ2-7): SQTIHQWPATLVQPVGSPLSLECTVEGTSNPNLYWYRQAAGRGLQLLFYSVGIGQISSEVPQNLSASRPQDRQFILSSKKLLLSDSGFYLCAWNARGQSLYEQYFGPGTRLTVT.

A remark on this clone: This CDR3 is also generated by other DNA sequences in the sample. The chain is built from TRBV9 and TRBJ2-5, with 8 bases identical to TRBD1. Germline V gene lookup returns CDR1 SGDLS and CDR2 YYNGEE. This CDR3 is 13 amino acids long. V lost 2 bases and J lost 3; bases outside the gene matches: 0. The CDR3 loop is CASSVDREETQYF. DNA for the CDR3: TGTGCCAGCAGCGTGGACAGGGAAGAGACCCAGTACTTC.

V and J are TRBV28 and TRBJ1-5, with TRBD1 matching over 8 bases. Germline CDR1 is MDHEN and CDR2 is SYDVKM. CDR3 length: 14 residues. V dropped 4 bases and J dropped 7; count of bases not matched to a gene: 6. The CDR3 DNA follows: TGTGCCAGCAGTTCGGGACAGGATGACCAGCCCCAGCATTTT. It yields the protein CASSSGQDDQPQHF.

This clone was found a few times. The gene calls are TRBV7-9 and TRBJ2-7; perhaps TRBD1 as D (5 bases). Trimming pared 5 bases from V and 8 bases from J, leaving 22 bases between. The CDR3 spans 15 residues. The germline CDR1 and CDR2 sequences are SEHNR and FQNEAQ (reference sequence). As DNA, the CDR3 is TGTGCCAGCAGCGTATTTTCAGGGAAGGGTATTCAGCAGTACTTC. As protein: CASSVFSGKGIQQYF.

The rearrangement uses TRBV28 and TRBJ2-7, with 9 bases fitting TRBD2. V lost 10 bases, J lost 4 bases, and 8 bases stayed unmatched. The germline gives CDR1 MDHEN, CDR2 SYDVKM. The CDR3 is made up of 13 amino acids. The CDR3 sequence: CAIAGGPDYEQYF. The CDR3 DNA sequence: TGTGCCATCGCGGGAGGGCCAGATTACGAGCAGTACTTC.

This clone has more than one count but fewer than ten. The chain employs TRBV5-1 and TRBJ2-3; tentative D call: TRBD2 (5 bases). The CDR3 runs 13 residues. V lost 1 base, J lost 5 bases, and 8 bases lay in between. Germline V gives CDR1 SGHRS, CDR2 YFSETQ. CDR3 sequence (DNA): TGCGCCAGCAGCTTGAGAGGGTTAGATACGCAGTATTTT. It specifies CASSLRGLDTQYF.

This clone was seen more than once but under ten times. The chain links TRBV30 to TRBJ1-3; no clear D gene. CDR3 length equals 14 residues. V was cut by 2 bases and J by 0 bases, with 8 bases left in between. From germline, CDR1 is GTSNPN and CDR2 SVGIG (reference sequence). The CDR3, as DNA: TGTGCCTGGAGTAGAGGAAGCTCTGGAAACACCATATATTTT. This sequence encodes CAWSRGSSGNTIYF. The whole variable domain, remainder taken from reference TRBV30 and TRBJ1-3, is SQTIHQWPATLVQPVGSPLSLECTVEGTSNPNLYWYRQAAGRGLQLLFYSVGIGQISSEVPQNLSASRPQDRQFILSSKKLLLSDSGFYLCAWSRGSSGNTIYFGEGSWLTVV.

This clone was seen only a few times. The V and J genes are TRBV4-2 and TRBJ2-2; 7 nucleotides match TRBD2. There are 16 residues in the CDR3. From germline, CDR1 is LGHNA and CDR2 YNFKEQ. V gave up 0 bases and J gave up 4 bases; unmatched junction bases: 5. The CDR3 spells CASSQDLLAPTGELFF. DNA of the CDR3: TGTGCCAGCAGCCAAGATCTACTAGCGCCCACCGGGGAGCTGTTTTTT.